This T cell receptor (beta chain) was captured by sequencing in a study of OX40 agonist ivuxolimab in advanced cancers. Overall study: Three patients got partial responses; one had hepatocellular carcinoma and two had cutaneous melanoma.

Regarding the study as a whole: No antigen was identified for the clonally expanded peripheral T cells.

Data came from immunoSEQ multiplex PCR; TCRdb stores just in-frame clones and leaves some out. The sample has 60,000 to 80,000 clones; just under 85% are singletons. V gave up 0 bases and J gave up 6 bases; unmatched junction bases: 7. The CDR3 loop spans 17 amino acids. In germline, CDR1 is SGHDN, CDR2 FVKESK. Of note for this clone: The antigen remains unidentified.

The J gene is TRBJ2-2, the V gene TRBV14; 10 positions agree with TRBD2. The TCR comes from an adult with an advanced solid tumor such as melanoma, head and neck, liver or kidney cancer. Specimen: CD4+ or CD8+ T cells sorted from blood, collected in a trial of the OX40 agonist ivuxolimab. The CDR3 nucleotides are TGTGCCAGCAGCCAAGAGTGGCTAGCGGGAGACCCCGGGGAGCTGTTTTTT. Its protein product is CASSQEWLAGDPGELFF. Based on the CDR3 plus reference TRBV14 and TRBJ2-2, the full variable domain is EAGVTQFPSHSVIEKGQTVTLRCDPISGHDNLYWYRRVMGKEIKFLLHFVKESKQDESGMPNNRFLAERTGGTYSTLKVQPAELEDSGVYFCASSQEWLAGDPGELFFGEGSRLTVL.